This T cell receptor beta chain emerged from a study of cytomegalovirus exposure and HLA in healthy donors. Generated by immunoSEQ multiplex PCR, the TCRdb table keeps only in-frame clones and is missing some. The sample carries hundreds of thousands of clones, 80% to 90% recorded once. The germline gives CDR1 SEHNR, CDR2 FQNEAQ (reference sequence). V gave up 6 bases and J gave up 3 bases, with 17 bases separating them. This CDR3 spans 15 amino acids. About this clone: Its target is unknown.

General study points: First-cohort TCR clusters tended to co-occur in the roughly 130 validation repertoires, a later analysis found. Researchers counted around 180 TCR beta chains as cytomegalovirus-associated.

Donors were drawn from the approximately 120-subject validation cohort, separate from the approximately 670-subject first cohort. The chain links TRBV7-9 to TRBJ2-5, with a weak D call TRBD2 (7 bases). What was sequenced was PBMCs. This receptor was obtained from a woman aged 18-29 years in good health and CMV-seronegative. The CDR3 DNA sequence: TGTGCCAGCAGAAAAGGGGGGGGCTTGGAAGAGACCCAGTACTTC. Protein: CASRKGGGLEETQYF. Full variable domain (remainder filled in from reference TRBV7-9 and TRBJ2-5): DTGVSQNPRHKITKRGQNVTFRCDPISEHNRLYWYRQTLGQGPEFLTYFQNEAQLEKSRLLSDRFSAERPKGSFSTLEIQRTEQGDSAMYLCASRKGGGLEETQYFGPGTRLLVL.